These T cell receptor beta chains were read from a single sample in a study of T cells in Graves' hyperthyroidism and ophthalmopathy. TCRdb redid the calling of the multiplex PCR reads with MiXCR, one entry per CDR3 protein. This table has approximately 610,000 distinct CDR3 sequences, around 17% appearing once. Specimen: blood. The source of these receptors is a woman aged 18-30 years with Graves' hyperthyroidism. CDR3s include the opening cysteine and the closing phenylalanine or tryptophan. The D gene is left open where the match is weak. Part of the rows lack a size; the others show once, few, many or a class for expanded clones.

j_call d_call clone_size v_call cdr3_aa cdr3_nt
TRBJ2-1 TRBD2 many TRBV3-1 CASSPRGARRAVQFF TGTGCCAGCAGCCCGCGGGGGGCCCGTCGAGCGGTGCAGTTCTTC
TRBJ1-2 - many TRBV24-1 CATSDWDSVYGYTF TGTGCCACCAGTGATTGGGACTCAGTCTATGGCTACACCTTC
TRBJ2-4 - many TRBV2 CASSHRDWIQNIQYF TGTGCCAGCAGTCACCGGGACTGGATACAAAACATTCAGTACTTC
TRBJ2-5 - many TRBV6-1 CASSPINREMETQYF TGTGCCAGCAGCCCTATTAATCGGGAGATGGAGACCCAGTACTTC
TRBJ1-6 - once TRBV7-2 CASSLPTGRGGGYSPLHF TGTGCCAGCAGCTTACCGACAGGACGGGGTGGTGGTTATTCACCCCTCCACTTT
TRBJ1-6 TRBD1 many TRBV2 CATAQGSSYNSPLHF TGTGCCACCGCACAGGGGAGCTCCTATAATTCACCCCTCCACTTT
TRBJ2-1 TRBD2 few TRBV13 CASSSGGVLQGQFF TGTGCCAGCAGCAGCGGGGGGGTCCTCCAAGGGCAGTTCTTC
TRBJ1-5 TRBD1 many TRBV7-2 CASSFPIGWAGTGKNQPQHF TGTGCCAGCAGCTTCCCTATCGGTTGGGCAGGGACAGGGAAAAATCAGCCCCAGCATTTT
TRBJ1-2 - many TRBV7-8 CASSLEPSVSYGYTF TGTGCCAGCAGCTTAGAACCGAGTGTTAGCTATGGCTACACCTTC
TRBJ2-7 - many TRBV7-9 CASSLGGIAQINYEQYF TGTGCCAGCAGCTTAGGGGGGATCGCACAAATAAACTACGAGCAGTACTTC
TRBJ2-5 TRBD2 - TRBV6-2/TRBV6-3 CASSPTYTSGGLSRRETQYF TGTGCCAGCAGTCCGACGTACACTAGCGGGGGGCTTAGCCGGCGGGAGACCCAGTACTTC
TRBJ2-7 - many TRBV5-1 CASSQTRSTYEQYF TGCGCCAGCAGCCAGACACGTTCGACCTACGAGCAGTACTTC
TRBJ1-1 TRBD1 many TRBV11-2 CASSLVSGQGLNTEAFF TGTGCCAGCAGCTTAGTATCCGGACAGGGGTTGAACACTGAAGCTTTCTTT
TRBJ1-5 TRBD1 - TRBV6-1 CASRPTGGSGQPQHF TGTGCCAGCAGACCTACAGGGGGTTCGGGTCAGCCCCAGCATTTT
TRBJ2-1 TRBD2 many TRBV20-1 CSASLLAGAYNEQFF TGCAGTGCCTCTCTACTAGCGGGAGCCTACAATGAGCAGTTCTTC
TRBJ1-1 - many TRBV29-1 CSVEEEQNTEAFF TGCAGCGTTGAAGAGGAACAAAACACTGAAGCTTTCTTT
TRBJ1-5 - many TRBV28 CASSIRAKRNQPQHF TGTGCCAGCAGTATCCGGGCCAAACGGAACCAGCCCCAGCATTTT
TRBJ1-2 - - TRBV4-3 CASSQDRQEPYYGYTF TGCGCCAGCAGCCAAGATAGGCAGGAGCCGTACTATGGCTACACCTTC
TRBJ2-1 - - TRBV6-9 CASSSPTMSRKQFF TGTGCCAGCAGTTCCCCCACGATGTCCAGGAAGCAGTTCTTC
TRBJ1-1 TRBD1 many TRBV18 CASSPRQGDTEAFF TGTGCCAGCTCACCCCGACAGGGGGACACTGAAGCTTTCTTT
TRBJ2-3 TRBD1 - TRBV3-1 CASSQGPRTGYIPQYF TGTGCCAGCAGCCAAGGTCCTAGGACAGGGTATATTCCGCAGTATTTT
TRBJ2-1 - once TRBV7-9 CASSLGFRFQLPFF TGTGCCAGCAGCTTAGGATTCAGGTTTCAACTACCGTTCTTC
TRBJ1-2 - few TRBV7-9 CASSLVGAMGGDYGYTF TGTGCCAGCAGCTTAGTCGGGGCTATGGGCGGCGACTATGGCTACACCTTC
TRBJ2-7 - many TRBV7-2 CASSPLDREASEQYF TGTGCCAGCAGCCCTCTAGACAGGGAGGCATCCGAGCAGTACTTC
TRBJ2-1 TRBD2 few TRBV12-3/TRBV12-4 CASSNGLAGDEQFF TGTGCCAGCTCTAACGGACTAGCTGGCGATGAGCAGTTCTTC
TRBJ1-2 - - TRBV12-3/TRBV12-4 CASSFDGGANYGYTF TGTGCCAGCAGTTTTGATGGTGGAGCTAACTATGGCTACACCTTC
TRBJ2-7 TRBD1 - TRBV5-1 CASSFGTGVSYEQYF TGCGCCAGCAGCTTCGGGACAGGCGTCTCCTACGAGCAGTACTTC
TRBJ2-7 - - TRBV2 CGRGIPYEQYF TGTGGGAGGGGCATTCCCTACGAGCAGTACTTC
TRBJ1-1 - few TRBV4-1 CASSQVGVRSEAFF TGCGCCAGCAGCCAAGTGGGCGTTAGATCTGAAGCTTTCTTT
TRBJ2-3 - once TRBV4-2 CASSRDGASMNTQYF TGTGCCAGCAGCCGGGACGGAGCAAGCATGAATACGCAGTATTTT
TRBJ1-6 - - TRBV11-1 CASSLPSLHF TGTGCCAGCAGCCTACCCTCTCTCCACTTT
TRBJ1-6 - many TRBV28 CASSLTQGSSYNSPLHF TGTGCCAGCAGCCTTACACAGGGAAGCTCCTATAATTCACCCCTCCACTTT
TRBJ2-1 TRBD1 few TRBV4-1 CASSQGWSDRVRNEQFF TGCGCCAGCAGCCAAGGCTGGTCCGACAGGGTTCGCAATGAGCAGTTCTTC
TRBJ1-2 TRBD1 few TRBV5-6 CASSLSGGANYGYTF TGTGCCAGCAGCCTCTCAGGGGGGGCAAACTATGGCTACACCTTC
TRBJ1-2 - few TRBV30 CAWSSGDGYTF TGTGCCTGGTCTTCCGGGGATGGCTACACCTTC
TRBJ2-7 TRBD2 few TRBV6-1 CASSGTSGRDEQYF TGTGCCAGCAGTGGGACTAGCGGGAGGGACGAGCAGTACTTC
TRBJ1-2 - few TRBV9 CASSPGDFYGYTF TGTGCCAGCAGCCCAGGGGACTTCTATGGCTACACCTTC
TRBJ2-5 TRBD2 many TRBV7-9 CASSLQGGGQETQYF TGTGCCAGCAGCTTACAGGGCGGGGGACAAGAGACCCAGTACTTC
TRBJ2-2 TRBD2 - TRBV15 CATSRVAGVNTGELFF TGTGCCACCAGCAGGGTAGCGGGGGTGAACACCGGGGAGCTGTTTTTT
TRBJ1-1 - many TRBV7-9 CASTSNAGVNTEAFF TGTGCCAGCACCAGTAACGCAGGGGTTAACACTGAAGCTTTCTTT
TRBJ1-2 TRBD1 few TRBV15 CATSRNRGPGYTF TGTGCCACCAGCCGGAACAGGGGGCCTGGCTACACCTTC
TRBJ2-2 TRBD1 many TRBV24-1 CATSDGTGGKTGELFF TGTGCCACCAGTGACGGGACAGGGGGAAAGACCGGGGAGCTGTTTTTT
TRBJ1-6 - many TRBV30 CAWAHGDNSPLHF TGTGCCTGGGCGCACGGAGATAATTCACCCCTCCACTTT
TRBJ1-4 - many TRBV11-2 CASSRHPQGATNEKLFF TGTGCCAGCAGCCGCCATCCCCAAGGCGCAACTAATGAAAAACTGTTTTTT
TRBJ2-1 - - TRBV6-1 CAASERNLNEQFF TGTGCCGCGAGTGAACGGAATCTCAATGAGCAGTTCTTC
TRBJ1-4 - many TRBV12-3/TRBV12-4 CASSLLERGEKLFF TGTGCCAGCAGTTTACTGGAAAGGGGTGAAAAACTGTTTTTT
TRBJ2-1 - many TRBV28 CASSLETSGGPYNEQFF TGTGCCAGCAGTTTAGAGACCTCCGGAGGACCCTACAATGAGCAGTTCTTC
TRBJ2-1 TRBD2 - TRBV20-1 CSASLSSGRGSYNEQFF TGCAGTGCTAGTTTGTCTAGCGGGAGAGGTTCCTACAATGAGCAGTTCTTC
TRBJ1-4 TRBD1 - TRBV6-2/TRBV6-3 CASKYTGGIGVLFF TGTGCCAGTAAATACACAGGGGGTATTGGAGTACTGTTTTTT
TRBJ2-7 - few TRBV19 CASSTQSKTRHEQYF TGTGCCAGTAGTACCCAGTCTAAGACCCGCCACGAGCAGTACTTC